This T cell receptor beta chain was captured in a study of prognosis after radiotherapy for stage I lung cancer listed by TCRdb under 2021. For the wider study: Between early 2018 and January 2019, some 18 stage I NSCLC patients were enrolled in Nanjing, China. Stage I lung tumors that were newly diagnosed and primary were found in roughly 15 patients, while five patients had oligometastatic NSCLC after surgical resection of the primary tumor. All patients were considered medically inoperable, owing to comorbidities in more than ten and refusal of surgery in seven or eight. The cohort included about a dozen men and roughly 6 women, with a median age of approximately 76 years and a range of 53 to 84 years. Tumor histology was squamous cell carcinoma in over 5 patients and adenocarcinoma in under 15. SBRT was given in 3 to 5 fractions with a biologically effective dose of at least 100 Gy, using image-guided IMRT or VMAT. In every patient, SBRT was given without any concurrent therapy. About 20% of the 19 patients developed distant metastases after SBRT, at a median of around seven months; the other 15 showed no significant progression. This study profiled peripheral blood TCR beta repertoires from stage I NSCLC patients before and after stereotactic body radiotherapy and linked the repertoires to distant failure. A total of around 40 blood samples from approximately 19 patients were sequenced, with one sample obtained before and one obtained after SBRT for each patient. The investigation overall reported the following: Whether the expanded TCR clones were tumor-specific was not determined. Differences by metastasis status were reportedly seen in TRBV and TRBJ usage frequencies, involving two V genes at baseline and, after SBRT, roughly ten V genes and two J genes. Post-SBRT Shannon entropy and its change from baseline were lower in patients who developed distant metastases; baseline Shannon entropy was not associated with metastases. All reported P values were unadjusted for multiple comparisons. The small cohort and short follow-up limited the study, so independent validation of the findings is needed. After SBRT, the count of unique TCR clones dropped from a median of roughly 9,300 beforehand to roughly 7,100 afterward (Wilcoxon paired P=0.011).

All patients had node-negative disease on CT and PET/CT, and none had a history of other malignancies or prior chemotherapy or radiotherapy. At each of the two time points, about 6 milliliters of peripheral venous blood were collected into EDTA tubes. PBMCs were isolated by Ficoll-Paque Plus density-gradient centrifugation. Immediately after collection, samples were stored at -80 degrees C until analysis. The germline V gene (reference sequence) provides CDR1 LNHNV and CDR2 YYDKDF. The CDR3 has 12 amino acids, counting the end cysteine and phenylalanine. This entry keeps only the CDR3 DNA: 36 bases, framed from base 1. As regards this clonotype: No cognate antigen has been identified for it. An end of the junction does not agree with germline; a read error may underlie this.

Two rounds of multiplex PCR on genomic DNA were used to amplify the TCR beta CDR3 region. The first PCR round used primers specific to each TRBV and TRBJ gene, with sequences filed in Chinese patent CN105087789A. The second PCR round used universal primers. The Roche High Pure PCR Template Preparation Kit was used to extract genomic DNA from frozen PBMCs. The libraries underwent paired-end sequencing with 151 bp reads on an Illumina HiSeq 3000. On the authors' methods: CutAdapt was used to discard raw reads that did not contain the multiplex PCR primer sequences. Using PEAR, the high-quality paired reads were merged into contigs. TRB V, D and J gene segments were assigned to each contig with MiXCR by alignment to reference sequences. To remove sequencing errors, CDR3 sequences were clustered according to base quality and sequence similarity. Diversity was measured as Shannon entropy normalized by the natural log of productive TCR sequence number. One minus Shannon entropy divided by the natural log of the number of unique clonotypes was used as the definition of clonality. Using the Youden index from ROC curves, the researchers picked the repertoire-metric cut-offs for progression-free survival, and all analyses were carried out in R 3.5.3. TCRdb passed the public sequencing reads through fastp at Q25 and MiXCR, retaining productive beta sequences. Rows are combined by CDR3 protein, so each entry shows the most common genes and DNA. The V and J calls here are based on TCRdb, not the publication. The sample table contains around 11,000 distinct CDR3 sequences; only one count was recorded for 45% to 65% of them. 7% to 7.5% of the sample belongs to the ten largest clones.

This receptor was taken from a donor aged 50 or older with non-small cell lung cancer. The chain couples TRBV15 to TRBJ2-1, with a tentative D call of TRBD1 or TRBD2, each matching 7 bases. The material sequenced was PBMCs, taken before or after stereotactic body radiation therapy (not recorded which). The base sequence is TGTGCCAACAGCAGGGGGGGCGATGAGCAGTTCTTC. Its translation reads: CANSRGGDEQFF.